This T cell receptor (beta chain) was identified in a study of T-cell reconstitution after alpha-beta-depleted transplantation in children. Overall study findings and caveats: Diversity of TCRbeta at day 60 was high in some patients, arising from surviving recipient T cells and thymic progenitors. After transplant, at about two months, alpha-beta T cells were reportedly derived from several hundred expanded graft clones.

There are 18 residues in the CDR3. The germline gives CDR1 MNHNS, CDR2 SASEGT. Trimming took 5 bases from V and 5 from J; bases not matched to a gene: 18. Unique molecular identifiers were incorporated when the TCRbeta library was constructed. MiXCR, applied by TCRdb to the PCR reads, yields one record per CDR3 protein. This sample has hundreds of thousands of distinct CDR3 sequences, with 15% to 20% found just once. Of note for this clonotype: Its antigen is as yet unknown.

This clonotype originated in a boy in the first two years of life who had a stem cell transplant for Wiskott-Aldrich syndrome, so the T cells may come from the graft donor. The V gene is TRBV6-1, the J gene TRBJ2-1; 7 nucleotides line up with TRBD1. This specimen was PBMCs, mostly from graft donor cells, taken 360 days after TCRalphabeta/CD19-depleted stem cell transplant. CDR3 amino acids: CASSRQGPGVSSNNEQFF. The DNA for the CDR3 is TGTGCCAGCAGTCGACAGGGCCCAGGGGTCTCCTCTAACAATGAGCAGTTCTTC.